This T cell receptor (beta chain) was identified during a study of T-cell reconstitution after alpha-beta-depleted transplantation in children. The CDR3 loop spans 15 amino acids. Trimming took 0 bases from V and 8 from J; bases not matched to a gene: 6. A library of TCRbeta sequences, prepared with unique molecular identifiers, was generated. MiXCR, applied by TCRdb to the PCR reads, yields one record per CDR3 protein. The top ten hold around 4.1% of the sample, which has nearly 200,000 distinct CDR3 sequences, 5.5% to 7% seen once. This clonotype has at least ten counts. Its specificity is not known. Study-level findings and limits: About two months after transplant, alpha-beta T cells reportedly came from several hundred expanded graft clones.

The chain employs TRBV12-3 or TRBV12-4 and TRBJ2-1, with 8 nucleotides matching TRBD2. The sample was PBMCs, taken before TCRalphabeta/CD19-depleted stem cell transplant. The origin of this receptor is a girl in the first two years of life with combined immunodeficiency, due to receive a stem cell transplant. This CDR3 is CASSLASGVMDEQFF. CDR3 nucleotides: TGTGCCAGCAGTTTAGCTAGCGGGGTTATGGATGAGCAGTTCTTC.